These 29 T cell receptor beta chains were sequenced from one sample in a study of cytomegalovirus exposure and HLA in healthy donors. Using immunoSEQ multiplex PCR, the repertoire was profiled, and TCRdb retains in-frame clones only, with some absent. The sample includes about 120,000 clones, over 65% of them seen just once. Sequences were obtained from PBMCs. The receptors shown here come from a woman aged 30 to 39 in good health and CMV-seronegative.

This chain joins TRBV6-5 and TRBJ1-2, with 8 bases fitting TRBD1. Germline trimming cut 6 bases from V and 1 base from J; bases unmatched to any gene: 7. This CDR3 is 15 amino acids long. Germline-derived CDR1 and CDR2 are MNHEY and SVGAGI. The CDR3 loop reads CASSPTGGVNYGYTF. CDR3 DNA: TGTGCCAGCAGCCCTACAGGGGGAGTTAACTATGGCTACACCTTC.

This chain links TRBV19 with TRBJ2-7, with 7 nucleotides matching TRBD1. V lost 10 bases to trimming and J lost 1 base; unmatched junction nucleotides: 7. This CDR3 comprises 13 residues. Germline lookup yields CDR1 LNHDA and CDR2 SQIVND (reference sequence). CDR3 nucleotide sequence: TGTGCCACCGGCCAGGGACAGTCCTACGAGCAGTACTTC. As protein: CATGQGQSYEQYF. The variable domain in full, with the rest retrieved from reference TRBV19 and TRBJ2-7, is DGGITQSPKYLFRKEGQNVTLSCEQNLNHDAMYWYRQDPGQGLRLIYYSQIVNDFQKGDIAEGYSVSREKKESFPLTVTSAQKNPTAFYLCATGQGQSYEQYFGPGTRLTVT.

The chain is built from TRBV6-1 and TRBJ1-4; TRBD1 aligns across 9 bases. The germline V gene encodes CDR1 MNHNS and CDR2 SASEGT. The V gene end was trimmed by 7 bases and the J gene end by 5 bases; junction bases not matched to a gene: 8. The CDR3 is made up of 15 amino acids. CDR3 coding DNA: TGTGCCAGCAACTCCGGGACAGGGCAAAATGAAAAACTGTTTTTT. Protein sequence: CASNSGTGQNEKLFF.

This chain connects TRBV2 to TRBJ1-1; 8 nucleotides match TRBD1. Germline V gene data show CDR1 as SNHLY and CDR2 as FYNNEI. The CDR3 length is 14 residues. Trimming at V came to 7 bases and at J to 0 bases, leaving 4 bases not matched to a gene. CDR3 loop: CASTADRVNTEAFF. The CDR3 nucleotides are TGTGCCAGCACCGCGGACAGGGTGAACACTGAAGCTTTCTTT.

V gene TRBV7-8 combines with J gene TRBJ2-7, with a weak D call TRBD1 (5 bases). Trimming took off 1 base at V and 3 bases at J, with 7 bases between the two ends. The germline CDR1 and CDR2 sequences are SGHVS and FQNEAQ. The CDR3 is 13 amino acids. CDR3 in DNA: TGTGCCAGCAGCTTAGACAGGAACTACGAGCAGTACTTC. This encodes CASSLDRNYEQYF.

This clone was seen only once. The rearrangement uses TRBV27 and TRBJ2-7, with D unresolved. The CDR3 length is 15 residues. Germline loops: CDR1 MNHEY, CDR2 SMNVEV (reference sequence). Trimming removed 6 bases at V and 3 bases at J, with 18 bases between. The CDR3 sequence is CASSMKVREVYEQYF. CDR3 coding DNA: TGTGCCAGCAGCATGAAGGTCCGAGAGGTCTACGAGCAGTACTTC.

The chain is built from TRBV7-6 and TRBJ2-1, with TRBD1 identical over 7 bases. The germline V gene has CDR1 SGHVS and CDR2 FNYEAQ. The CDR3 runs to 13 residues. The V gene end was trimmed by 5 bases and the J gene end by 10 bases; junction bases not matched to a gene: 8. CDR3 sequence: CASSPRQGGEQFF. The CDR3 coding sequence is TGTGCCAGCAGCCCCCGACAGGGCGGCGAGCAGTTCTTC. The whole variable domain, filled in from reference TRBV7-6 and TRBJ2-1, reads GAGVSQSPRYKVTKRGQDVALRCDPISGHVSLYWYRQALGQGPEFLTYFNYEAQQDKSGLPNDRFSAERPEGSISTLTIQRTEQRDSAMYRCASSPRQGGEQFFGPGTRLTVL.

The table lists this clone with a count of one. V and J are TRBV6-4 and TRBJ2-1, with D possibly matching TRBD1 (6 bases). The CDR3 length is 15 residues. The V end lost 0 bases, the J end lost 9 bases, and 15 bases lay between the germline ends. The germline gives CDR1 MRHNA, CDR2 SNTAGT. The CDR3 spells CASSDSHGRGSEQFF. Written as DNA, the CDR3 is TGTGCCAGCAGTGACTCGCACGGCAGGGGATCTGAGCAGTTCTTC.

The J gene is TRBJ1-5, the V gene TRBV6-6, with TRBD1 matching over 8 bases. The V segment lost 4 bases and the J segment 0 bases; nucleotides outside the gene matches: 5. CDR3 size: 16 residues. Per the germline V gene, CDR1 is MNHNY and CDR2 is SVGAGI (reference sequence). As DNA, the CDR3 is TGTGCCAGCAGTTCACGGACAGGGAATAGCAATCAGCCCCAGCATTTT. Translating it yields CASSSRTGNSNQPQHF.

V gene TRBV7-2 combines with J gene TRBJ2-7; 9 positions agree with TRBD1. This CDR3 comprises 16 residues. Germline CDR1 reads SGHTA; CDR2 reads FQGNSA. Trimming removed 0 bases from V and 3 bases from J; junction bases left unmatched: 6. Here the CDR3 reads CASSLAGTGSIYEQYF. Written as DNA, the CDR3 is TGTGCCAGCAGCTTAGCGGGGACAGGGAGTATCTACGAGCAGTACTTC. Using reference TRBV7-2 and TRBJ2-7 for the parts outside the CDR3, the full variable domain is GAGVSQSPSNKVTEKGKDVELRCDPISGHTALYWYRQSLGQGLEFLIYFQGNSAPDKSGLPSDRFSAERTGGSVSTLTIQRTQQEDSAVYLCASSLAGTGSIYEQYFGPGTRLTVT.

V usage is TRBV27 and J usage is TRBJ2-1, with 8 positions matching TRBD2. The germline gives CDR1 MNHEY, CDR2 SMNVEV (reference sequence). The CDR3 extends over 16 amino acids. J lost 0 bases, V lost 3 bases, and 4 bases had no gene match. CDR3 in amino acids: CASSFGAGGSYNEQFF. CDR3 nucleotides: TGTGCCAGCAGTTTTGGTGCGGGGGGCTCCTACAATGAGCAGTTCTTC.

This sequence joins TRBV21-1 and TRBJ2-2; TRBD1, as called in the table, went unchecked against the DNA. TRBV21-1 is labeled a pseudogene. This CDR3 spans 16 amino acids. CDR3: CASSGRDSPNTGELFF. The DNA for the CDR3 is TGTGCCAGCAGCGGTCGGGACAGTCCGAACACCGGGGAGCTGTTTTTT.

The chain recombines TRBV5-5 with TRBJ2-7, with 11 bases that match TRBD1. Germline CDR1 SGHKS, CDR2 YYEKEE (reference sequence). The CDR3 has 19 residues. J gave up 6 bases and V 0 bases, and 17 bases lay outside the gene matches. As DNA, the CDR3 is TGTGCCAGCAGCTTGGTAGGGACAGGGGGGCCTCTGCTCTCGGGCGAGCAGTACTTC. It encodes CASSLVGTGGPLLSGEQYF.

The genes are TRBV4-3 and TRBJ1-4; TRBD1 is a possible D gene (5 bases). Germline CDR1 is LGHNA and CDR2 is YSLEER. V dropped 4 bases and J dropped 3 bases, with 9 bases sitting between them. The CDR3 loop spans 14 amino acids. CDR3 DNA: TGCGCCAGCAGCCGGGGGGACGCTAATGAAAAACTGTTTTTT. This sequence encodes CASSRGDANEKLFF.

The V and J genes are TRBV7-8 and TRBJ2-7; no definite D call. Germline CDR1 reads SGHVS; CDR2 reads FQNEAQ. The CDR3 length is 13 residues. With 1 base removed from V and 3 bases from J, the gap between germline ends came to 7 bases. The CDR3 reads CASSLVVGYEQYF. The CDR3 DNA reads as TGTGCCAGCAGCTTAGTCGTCGGCTACGAGCAGTACTTC.

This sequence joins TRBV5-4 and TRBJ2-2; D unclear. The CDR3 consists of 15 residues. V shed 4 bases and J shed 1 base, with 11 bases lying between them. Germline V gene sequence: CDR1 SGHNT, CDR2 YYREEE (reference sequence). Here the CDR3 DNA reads TGTGCCAGCAGCCCCGGTGCCGGGAACACCGGGGAGCTGTTTTTT. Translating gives CASSPGAGNTGELFF.

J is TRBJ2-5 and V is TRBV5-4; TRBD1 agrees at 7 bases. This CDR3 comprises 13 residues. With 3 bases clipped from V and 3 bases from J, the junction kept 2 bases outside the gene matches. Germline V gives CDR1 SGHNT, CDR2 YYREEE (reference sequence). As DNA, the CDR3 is TGTGCCAGCAGCTCCACAGGGGAAGAGACCCAGTACTTC. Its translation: CASSSTGEETQYF. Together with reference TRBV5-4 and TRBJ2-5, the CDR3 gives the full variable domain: ETGVTQSPTHLIKTRGQQVTLRCSSQSGHNTVSWYQQALGQGPQFIFQYYREEENGRGNFPPRFSGLQFPNYSSELNVNALELDDSALYLCASSSTGEETQYFGPGTRLLVL.

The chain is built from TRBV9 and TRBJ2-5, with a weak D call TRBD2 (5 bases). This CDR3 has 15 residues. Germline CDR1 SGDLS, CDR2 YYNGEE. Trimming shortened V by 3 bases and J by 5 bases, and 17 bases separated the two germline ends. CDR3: CASSERPLALETQYF. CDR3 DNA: TGTGCCAGCAGCGAACGACCGCTAGCCCTCGAGACCCAGTACTTC.

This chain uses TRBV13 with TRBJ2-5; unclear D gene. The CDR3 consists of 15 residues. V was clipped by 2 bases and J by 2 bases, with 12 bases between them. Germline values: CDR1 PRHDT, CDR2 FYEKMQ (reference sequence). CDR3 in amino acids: CASSLQLVGQETQYF. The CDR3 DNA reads TGTGCCAGCAGCTTACAGCTAGTCGGGCAAGAGACCCAGTACTTC.

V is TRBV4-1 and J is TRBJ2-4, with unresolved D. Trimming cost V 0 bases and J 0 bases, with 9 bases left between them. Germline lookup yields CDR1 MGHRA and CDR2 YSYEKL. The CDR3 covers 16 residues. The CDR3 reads CASSQEASRAKNIQYF. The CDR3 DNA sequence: TGCGCCAGCAGCCAAGAAGCGTCCCGAGCCAAAAACATTCAGTACTTC.

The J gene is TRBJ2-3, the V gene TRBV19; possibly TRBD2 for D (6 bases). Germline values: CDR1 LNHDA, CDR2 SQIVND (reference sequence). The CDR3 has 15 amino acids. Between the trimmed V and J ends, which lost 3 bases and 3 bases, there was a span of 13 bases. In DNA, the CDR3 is TGTGCCAGTAGTATGAGGAGGGGTAGGACAGATACGCAGTATTTT. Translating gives CASSMRRGRTDTQYF. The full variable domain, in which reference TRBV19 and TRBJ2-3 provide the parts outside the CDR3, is DGGITQSPKYLFRKEGQNVTLSCEQNLNHDAMYWYRQDPGQGLRLIYYSQIVNDFQKGDIAEGYSVSREKKESFPLTVTSAQKNPTAFYLCASSMRRGRTDTQYFGPGTRLTVL.

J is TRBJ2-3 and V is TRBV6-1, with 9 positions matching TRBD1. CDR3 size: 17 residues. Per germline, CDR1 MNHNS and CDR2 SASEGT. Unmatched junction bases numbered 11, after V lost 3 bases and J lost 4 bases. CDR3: CASSDLLGTGGADTQYF. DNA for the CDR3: TGTGCCAGCAGTGATCTCCTGGGCACAGGGGGCGCAGATACGCAGTATTTT.

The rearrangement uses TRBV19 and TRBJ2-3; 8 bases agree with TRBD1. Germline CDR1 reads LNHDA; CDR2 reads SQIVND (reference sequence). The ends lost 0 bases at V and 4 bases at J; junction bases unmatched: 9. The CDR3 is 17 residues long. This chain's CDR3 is CASSIDERQGAADTQYF. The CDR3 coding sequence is TGTGCCAGTAGTATAGATGAGCGGCAGGGGGCGGCAGATACGCAGTATTTT.

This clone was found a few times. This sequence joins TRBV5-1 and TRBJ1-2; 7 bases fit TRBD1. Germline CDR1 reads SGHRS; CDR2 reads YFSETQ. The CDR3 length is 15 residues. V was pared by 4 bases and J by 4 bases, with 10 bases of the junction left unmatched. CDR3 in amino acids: CASSKNRGSSYGYTF. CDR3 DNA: TGCGCCAGCAGCAAAAACAGGGGCTCTAGCTATGGCTACACCTTC.

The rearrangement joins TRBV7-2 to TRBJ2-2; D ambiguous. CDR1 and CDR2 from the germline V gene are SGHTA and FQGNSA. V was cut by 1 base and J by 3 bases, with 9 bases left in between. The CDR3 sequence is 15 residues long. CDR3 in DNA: TGTGCCAGCAGCTTAGGCTCTATTTACACCGGGGAGCTGTTTTTT. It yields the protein CASSLGSIYTGELFF.

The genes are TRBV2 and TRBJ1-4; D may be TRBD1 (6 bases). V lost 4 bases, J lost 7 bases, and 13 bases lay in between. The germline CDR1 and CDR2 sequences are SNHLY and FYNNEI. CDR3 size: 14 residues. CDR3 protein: CASSVAGVGEKLFF. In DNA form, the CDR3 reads TGTGCCAGCAGTGTGGCAGGGGTTGGTGAAAAACTGTTTTTT.

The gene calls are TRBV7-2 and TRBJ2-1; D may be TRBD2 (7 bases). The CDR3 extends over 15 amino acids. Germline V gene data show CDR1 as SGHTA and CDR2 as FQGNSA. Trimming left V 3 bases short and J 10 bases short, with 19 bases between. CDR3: CASSFGGGPQWEQFF. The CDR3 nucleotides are TGTGCCAGCAGCTTCGGCGGGGGCCCTCAATGGGAGCAGTTCTTC.

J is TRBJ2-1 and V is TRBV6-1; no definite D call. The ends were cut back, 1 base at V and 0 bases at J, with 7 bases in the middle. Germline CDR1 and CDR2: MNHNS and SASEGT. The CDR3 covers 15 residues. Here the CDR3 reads CASSEDRSSYNEQFF. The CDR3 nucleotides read TGTGCCAGCAGTGAAGACAGAAGCTCCTACAATGAGCAGTTCTTC.

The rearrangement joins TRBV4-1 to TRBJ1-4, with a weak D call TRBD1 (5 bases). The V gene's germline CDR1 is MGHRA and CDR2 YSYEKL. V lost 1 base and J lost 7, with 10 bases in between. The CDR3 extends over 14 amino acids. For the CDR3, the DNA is TGCGCCAGCAGCCAAGTGGCAGGGTTTGAAAAACTGTTTTTT. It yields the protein CASSQVAGFEKLFF.